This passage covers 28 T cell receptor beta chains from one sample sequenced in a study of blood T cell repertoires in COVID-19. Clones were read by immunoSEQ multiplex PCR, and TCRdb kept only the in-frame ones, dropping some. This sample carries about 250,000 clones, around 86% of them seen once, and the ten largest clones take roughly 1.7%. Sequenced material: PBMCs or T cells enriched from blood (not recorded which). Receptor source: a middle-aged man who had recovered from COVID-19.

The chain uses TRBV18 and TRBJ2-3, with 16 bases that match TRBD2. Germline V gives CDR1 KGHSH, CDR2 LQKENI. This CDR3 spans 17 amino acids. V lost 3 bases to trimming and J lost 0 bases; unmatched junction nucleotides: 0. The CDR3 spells CASSPGLAGGSTDTQYF. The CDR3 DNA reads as TGTGCCAGCTCACCGGGACTAGCGGGGGGGAGCACAGATACGCAGTATTTT. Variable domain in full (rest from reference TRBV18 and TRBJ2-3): NAGVMQNPRHLVRRRGQEARLRCSPMKGHSHVYWYRQLPEEGLKFMVYLQKENIIDESGMPKERFSAEFPKEGPSILRIQQVVRGDSAAYFCASSPGLAGGSTDTQYFGPGTRLTVL.

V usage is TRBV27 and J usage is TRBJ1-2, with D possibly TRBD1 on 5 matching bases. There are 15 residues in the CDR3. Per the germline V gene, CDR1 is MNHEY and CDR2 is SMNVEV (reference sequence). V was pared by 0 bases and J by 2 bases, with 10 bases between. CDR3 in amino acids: CASSLSPTENYGYTF. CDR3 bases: TGTGCCAGCAGTTTATCCCCGACAGAGAACTATGGCTACACCTTC.

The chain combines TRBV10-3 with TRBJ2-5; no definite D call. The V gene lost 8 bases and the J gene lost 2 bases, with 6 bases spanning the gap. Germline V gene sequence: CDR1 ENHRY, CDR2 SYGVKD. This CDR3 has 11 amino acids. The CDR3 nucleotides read TGTGCCATCGCCGAGCAAGAGACCCAGTACTTC. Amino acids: CAIAEQETQYF.

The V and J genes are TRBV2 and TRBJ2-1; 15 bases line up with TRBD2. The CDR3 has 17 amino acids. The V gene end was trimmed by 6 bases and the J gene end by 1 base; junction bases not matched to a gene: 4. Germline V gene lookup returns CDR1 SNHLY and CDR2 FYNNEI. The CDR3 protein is CASRGLAGGGSYNEQFF. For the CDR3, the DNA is TGTGCCAGCAGGGGACTAGCGGGAGGTGGGTCCTACAATGAGCAGTTCTTC.

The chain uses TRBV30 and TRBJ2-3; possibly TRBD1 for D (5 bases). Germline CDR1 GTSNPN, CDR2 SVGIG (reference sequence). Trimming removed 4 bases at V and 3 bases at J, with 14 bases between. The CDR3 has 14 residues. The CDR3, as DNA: TGTGCCTGGATAGGTCCCCCAGGGACAGATACGCAGTATTTT. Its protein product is CAWIGPPGTDTQYF.

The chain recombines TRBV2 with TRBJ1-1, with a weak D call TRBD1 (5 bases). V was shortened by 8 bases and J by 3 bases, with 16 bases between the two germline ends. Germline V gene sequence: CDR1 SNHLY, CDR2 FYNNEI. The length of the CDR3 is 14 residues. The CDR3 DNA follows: TGTGCCAGCGGATCCAGGGTCCTCGACACTGAAGCTTTCTTT. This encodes CASGSRVLDTEAFF.

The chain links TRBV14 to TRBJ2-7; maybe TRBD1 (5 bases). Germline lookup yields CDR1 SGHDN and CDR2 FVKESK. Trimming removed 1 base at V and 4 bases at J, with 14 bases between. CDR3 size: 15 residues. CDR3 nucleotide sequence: TGTGCCAGCAGCCAAGTGGCAGGGAATCTATACGAGCAGTACTTC. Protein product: CASSQVAGNLYEQYF.

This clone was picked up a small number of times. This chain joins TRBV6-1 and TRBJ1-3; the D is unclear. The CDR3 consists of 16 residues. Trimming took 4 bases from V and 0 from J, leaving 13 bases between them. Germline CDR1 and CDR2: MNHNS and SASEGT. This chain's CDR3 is CASSVNSVDSGNTIYF. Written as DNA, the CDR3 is TGTGCCAGCAGTGTTAACAGTGTGGACTCTGGAAACACCATATATTTT.

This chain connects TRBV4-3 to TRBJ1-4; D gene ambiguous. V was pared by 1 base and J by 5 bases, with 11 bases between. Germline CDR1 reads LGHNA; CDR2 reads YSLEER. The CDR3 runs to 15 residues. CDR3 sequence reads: CASSQGRSPNEKLFF. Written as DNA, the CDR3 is TGCGCCAGCAGCCAAGGTCGGTCTCCCAATGAAAAACTGTTTTTT.

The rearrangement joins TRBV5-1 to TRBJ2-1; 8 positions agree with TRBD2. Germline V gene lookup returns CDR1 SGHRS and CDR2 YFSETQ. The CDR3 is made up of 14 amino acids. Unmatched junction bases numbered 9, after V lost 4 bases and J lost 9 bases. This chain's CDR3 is CASSDGSGRAEQFF. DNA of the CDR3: TGCGCCAGCAGCGACGGAAGCGGGAGAGCTGAGCAGTTCTTC.

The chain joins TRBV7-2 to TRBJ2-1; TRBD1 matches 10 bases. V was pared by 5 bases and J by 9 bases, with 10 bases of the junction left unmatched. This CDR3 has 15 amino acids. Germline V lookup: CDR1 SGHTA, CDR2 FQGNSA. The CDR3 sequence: CASSPTRRTGGEQFF. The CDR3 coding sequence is TGTGCCAGCAGCCCCACGCGCCGGACAGGGGGTGAGCAGTTCTTC.

The DNA of the CDR3 is TGTGCCAGTCAGGGACAGACGGGCTACACCTTC. Protein: CASQGQTGYTF. The chain carries TRBV19 and TRBJ1-2; TRBD1 matches 7 bases. The CDR3 extends over 11 amino acids. V lost 8 bases to trimming and J lost 8 bases; unmatched junction nucleotides: 5. Germline CDR1 and CDR2: LNHDA and SQIVND (reference sequence).

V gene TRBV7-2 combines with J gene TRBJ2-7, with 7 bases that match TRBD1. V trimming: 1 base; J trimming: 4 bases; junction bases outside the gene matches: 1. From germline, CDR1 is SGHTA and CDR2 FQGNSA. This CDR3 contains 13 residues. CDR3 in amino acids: CASSLEGQYEQYF. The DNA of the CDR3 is TGTGCCAGCAGCTTAGAGGGACAGTACGAGCAGTACTTC.

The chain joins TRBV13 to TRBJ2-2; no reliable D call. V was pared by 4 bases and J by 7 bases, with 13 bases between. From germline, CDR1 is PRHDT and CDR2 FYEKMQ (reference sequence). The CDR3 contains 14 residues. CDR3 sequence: CASSSPTMGGELFF. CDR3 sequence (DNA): TGTGCCAGCAGCTCCCCCACTATGGGCGGGGAGCTGTTTTTT.

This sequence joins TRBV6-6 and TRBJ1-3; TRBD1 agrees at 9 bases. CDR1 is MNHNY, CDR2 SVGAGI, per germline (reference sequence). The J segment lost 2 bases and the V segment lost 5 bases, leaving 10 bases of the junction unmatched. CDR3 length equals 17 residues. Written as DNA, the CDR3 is TGTGCCAGCAGTCTACAGGGGGCGCATGATCCTGGAAACACCATATATTTT. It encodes CASSLQGAHDPGNTIYF.

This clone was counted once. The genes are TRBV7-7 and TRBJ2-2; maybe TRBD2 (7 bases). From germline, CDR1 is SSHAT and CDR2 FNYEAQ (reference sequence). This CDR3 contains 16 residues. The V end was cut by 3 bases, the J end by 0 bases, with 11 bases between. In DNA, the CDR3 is TGTGCCAGCAGCTTGGGGGGGGCCTCGAACACCGGGGAGCTGTTTTTT. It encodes CASSLGGASNTGELFF.

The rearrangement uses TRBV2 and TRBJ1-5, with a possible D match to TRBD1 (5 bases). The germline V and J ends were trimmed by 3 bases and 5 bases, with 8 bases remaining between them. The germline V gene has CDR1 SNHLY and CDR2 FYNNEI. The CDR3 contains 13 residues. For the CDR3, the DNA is TGTGCCAGCAGTGACTCAGGGTATCAGCCCCAGCATTTT. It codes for CASSDSGYQPQHF.

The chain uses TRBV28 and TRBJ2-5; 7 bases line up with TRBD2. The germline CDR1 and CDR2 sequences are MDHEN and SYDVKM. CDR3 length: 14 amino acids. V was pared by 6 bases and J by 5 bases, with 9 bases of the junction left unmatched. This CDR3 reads CASRLLGGTETQYF. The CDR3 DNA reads TGTGCCAGCAGGCTATTGGGAGGGACGGAGACCCAGTACTTC.

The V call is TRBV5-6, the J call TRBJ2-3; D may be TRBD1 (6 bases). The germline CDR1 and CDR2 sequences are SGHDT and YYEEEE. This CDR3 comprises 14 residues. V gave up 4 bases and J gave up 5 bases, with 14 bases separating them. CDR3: CASSQGSTLDTQYF. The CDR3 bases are TGTGCCAGCAGCCAGGGGTCTACACTAGATACGCAGTATTTT.

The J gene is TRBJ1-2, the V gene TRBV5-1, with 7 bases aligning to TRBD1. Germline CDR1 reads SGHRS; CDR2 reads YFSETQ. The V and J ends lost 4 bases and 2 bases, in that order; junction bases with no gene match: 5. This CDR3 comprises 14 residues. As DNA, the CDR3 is TGCGCCAGCAGCAAATCGACAGGGAACTATGGCTACACCTTC. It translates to CASSKSTGNYGYTF.

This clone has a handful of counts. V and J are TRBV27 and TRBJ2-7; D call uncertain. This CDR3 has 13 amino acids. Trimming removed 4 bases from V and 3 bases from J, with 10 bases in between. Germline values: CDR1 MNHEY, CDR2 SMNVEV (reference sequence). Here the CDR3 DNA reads TGTGCCAGCAGTTCAGTCCGCAACTACGAGCAGTACTTC. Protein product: CASSSVRNYEQYF.

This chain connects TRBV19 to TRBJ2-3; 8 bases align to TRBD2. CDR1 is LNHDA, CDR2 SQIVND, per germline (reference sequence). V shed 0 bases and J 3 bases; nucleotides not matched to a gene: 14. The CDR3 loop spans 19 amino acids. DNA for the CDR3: TGTGCCAGTAGTATAGACTATACTATCAGCGGGAGAGGTACAGATACGCAGTATTTT. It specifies CASSIDYTISGRGTDTQYF.

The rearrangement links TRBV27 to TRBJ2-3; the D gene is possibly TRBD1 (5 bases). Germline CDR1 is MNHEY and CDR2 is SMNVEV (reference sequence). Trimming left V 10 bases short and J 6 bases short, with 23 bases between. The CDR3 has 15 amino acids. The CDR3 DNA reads TGTGCCACGGCCCAATGGGGCCGAACGTCGGATACGCAGTATTTT. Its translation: CATAQWGRTSDTQYF.

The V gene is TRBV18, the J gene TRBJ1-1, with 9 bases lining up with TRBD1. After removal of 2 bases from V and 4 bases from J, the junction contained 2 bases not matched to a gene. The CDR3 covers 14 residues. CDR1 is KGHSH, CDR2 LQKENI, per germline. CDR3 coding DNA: TGTGCCAGCTCACCAGGACAGGGGATCACTGAAGCTTTCTTT. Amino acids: CASSPGQGITEAFF.

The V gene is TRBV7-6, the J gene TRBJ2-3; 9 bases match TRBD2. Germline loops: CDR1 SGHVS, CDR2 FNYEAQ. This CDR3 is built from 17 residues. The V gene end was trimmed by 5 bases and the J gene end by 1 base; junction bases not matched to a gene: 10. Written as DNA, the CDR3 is TGTGCCAGCAGCCCTCGACTAGCGGCTTTTGGCACAGATACGCAGTATTTT. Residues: CASSPRLAAFGTDTQYF.

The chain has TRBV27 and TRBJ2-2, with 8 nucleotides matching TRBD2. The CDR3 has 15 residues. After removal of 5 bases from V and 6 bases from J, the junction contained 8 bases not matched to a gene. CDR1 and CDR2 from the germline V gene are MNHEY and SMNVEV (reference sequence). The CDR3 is CASSRPYSGAGELFF. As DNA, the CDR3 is TGTGCCAGCAGTCGCCCCTATAGCGGGGCCGGGGAGCTGTTTTTT.

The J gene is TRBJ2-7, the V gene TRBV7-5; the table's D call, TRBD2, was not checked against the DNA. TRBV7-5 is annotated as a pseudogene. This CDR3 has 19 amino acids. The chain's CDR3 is CVRSPPAGTSGRALNEQYF. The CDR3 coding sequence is TGTGTCAGAAGCCCACCAGCCGGGACTAGCGGGAGGGCCTTGAACGAGCAGTACTTC.

The CDR3 sequence is CASSQGGAARGDTQYF. The CDR3 DNA reads as TGTGCCAGCAGCCAGGGGGGGGCTGCGAGGGGGGATACGCAGTATTTT. The genes are TRBV4-2 and TRBJ2-3; D is possibly TRBD2 (7 bases). This CDR3 contains 16 residues. V lost 3 bases to trimming and J lost 6 bases, with 19 bases between them. CDR1 and CDR2 (germline): LGHNA, YNFKEQ.